This T cell receptor beta chain was sequenced for a study of T cells in women clearing cervical HPV infection. Points from the study as a whole: It is unknown whether associations predate infection; no effector/memory or HPV-specific sorting.

Turning to this clone: Its antigen is not identified. Read sequence stops 3 residues before the CDR3 end, and the germline J gene provides the missing end.

CDR3 length: 15 residues. Germline assignment: CDR1 SGHNT and CDR2 YYREEE (reference sequence). Sequenced by immunoSEQ multiplex PCR; TCRdb stores in-frame clones only, minus some. The sample includes some 20,000 clones. This sequence was found in a woman between 18 and 75 years old with a cervical HPV16 infection that either progressed to CIN3+ or cleared (not recorded which). The rearrangement joins TRBV5-4 to TRBJ1-4; D gene uncertain. Sequencing was done on a sample of blood buffy coat. CDR3 DNA (partial): TGTGCCAGCAGACCTAACAGTTCTCCCAATTCACCA. As protein: CASRPNSSPNSP. The full CDR3 protein is CASRPNSSPNSPLFF. The full variable domain, rest sourced from reference TRBV5-4 and TRBJ1-4, is ETGVTQSPTHLIKTRGQQVTLRCSSQSGHNTVSWYQQALGQGPQFIFQYYREEENGRGNFPPRFSGLQFPNYSSELNVNALELDDSALYLCASRPNSSPNSPLFFGSGTQLSVL.